This T cell receptor beta chain derives from a study of vaccination and CD4 T cells after COVID-19. Broader study findings: There was no significant change from approximately 23 to 38 median reactive clonotypes. Convalescent patients were relatively few, and early post-infection timepoints were missing. It was found that, in convalescent patients, 304 of 307 vaccine-specific clones were spike mono-reactive.

An Oncomine TCR Beta short-read assay was used to sequence the DNA from cultured CD4+ T cells. TCRdb ran MiXCR on the PCR reads and lists one entry per CDR3 protein. The sample lists some 8,500 distinct CDR3 sequences, approximately 50% occurring once. Germline CDR1 and CDR2: SGHRS and YFSETQ. V lost 0 bases to trimming and J lost 5 bases, with 14 bases between them. CDR3 length equals 15 residues. Treatment specified: roughly ten-day PBMC culture with coronavirus spike peptide pools or control peptides (ViraFEST assay). In the case of this clonotype: The target antigen is unknown.

Material for sequencing was CD4+ T cells from blood, cultured in vitro. This TCR came from a human donor who had recovered from COVID-19. V and J are TRBV5-1 and TRBJ2-5; D might be TRBD1 (7 bases). The CDR3 spells CASSLVGRGRETQYF. Written as DNA, the CDR3 is TGCGCCAGCAGCTTGGTCGGCAGGGGGAGGGAGACCCAGTACTTC.